This is a list of T cell receptor beta chains from one sample in a study of human T cells and chemical hapten exposure. TCRdb itself ran the 5' RACE reads through MiXCR, one entry per CDR3 protein. Altogether 110,000 or so distinct CDR3 sequences are present, roughly a fifth being singletons, with the ten largest covering 2.5% to 3%. These receptors all come from a human donor in good health. Both conserved end residues are part of each CDR3. The order of the fields is V gene, CDR3 protein.

TRBV6-2/TRBV6-3	CASISGLAGVEQYF
TRBV9	CASSVGLAPYTDTQYF
TRBV6-4	CASSDSSVSTDTQYF
TRBV28	CASSFGSGFDEQFF
TRBV6-5	CASSSLNLAGGRETQYF
TRBV20-1	CSARDRGLYYEQYF
TRBV13	CASSFSQGAPGQPQHF
TRBV15	CATSKAGPSWGTQYF
TRBV29-1	CSPLGPRETQYF
TRBV5-5	CASSLGQGPIPSYEQYF
TRBV5-1	CASSVTGDWYEQYF
TRBV18	CASQGTRTDTQYF
TRBV6-1	CASSEAGNPRPQHF
TRBV25-1	CASSEYMDSGGDEQYF
TRBV28	CASSLGGQVRSAPQHF
TRBV11-2	CASSLDPTSGIYQETQYF
TRBV29-1	CSVGNSQETQYF
TRBV5-4	CASRSASSGANVLTF
TRBV20-1	CSVPETRDEKLFF